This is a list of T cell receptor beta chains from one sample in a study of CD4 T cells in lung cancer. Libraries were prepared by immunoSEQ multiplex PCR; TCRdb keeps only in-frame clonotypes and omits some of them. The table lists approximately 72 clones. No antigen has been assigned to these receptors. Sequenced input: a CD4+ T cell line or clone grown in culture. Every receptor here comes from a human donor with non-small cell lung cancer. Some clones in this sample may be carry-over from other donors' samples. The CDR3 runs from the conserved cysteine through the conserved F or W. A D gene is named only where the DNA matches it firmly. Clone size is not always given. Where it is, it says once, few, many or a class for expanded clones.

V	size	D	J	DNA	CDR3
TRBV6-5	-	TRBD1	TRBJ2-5	TGTGCCAGCAGTTACGACAGGGTAAAGGGGACCCAGTACTTC	CASSYDRVKGTQYF
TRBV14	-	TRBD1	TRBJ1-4	TGTGCCAGCAGCCAAGAATACGGACAGGGTATTGAAAAACTGTTTTTT	CASSQEYGQGIEKLFF
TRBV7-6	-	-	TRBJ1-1	TGTGCCAGCAGCTTTCGGGCCGGGAACACTGAAGCTTTCTTT	CASSFRAGNTEAFF
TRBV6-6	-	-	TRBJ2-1	TGTGCCAGCAGTCACGCTCGCGGTCGCTCCTACAATGAGCAGTTCTTC	CASSHARGRSYNEQFF
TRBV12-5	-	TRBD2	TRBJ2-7	TGTGCTAGTAGTAGCGGGACTGGGTACGAGCAGTACTTC	CASSSGTGYEQYF
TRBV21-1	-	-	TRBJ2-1	TGTGCCAGCAGACAGATCTTGCTACACCATTCCGACAATGAGCAGTTCTTC	CASRQILLHHSDNEQFF
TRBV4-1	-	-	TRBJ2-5	TGCGCCAGCAGCCCGGAGGGACAGCCGCGCGAGACCCAGTACTTC	CASSPEGQPRETQYF
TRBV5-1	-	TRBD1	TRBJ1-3	TGCGCCAGCAGCTTGGCCACAGGGGGAAATGGAAACACCATATATTTT	CASSLATGGNGNTIYF
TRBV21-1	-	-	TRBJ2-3	TGTGCCAGCAGCCCCACTAATAGCACAGGCCGGCTAGATTCTGATACGCAGTATTTT	CASSPTNSTGRLDSDTQYF
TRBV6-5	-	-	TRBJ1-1	TGTGCCAGCAGTTACTTCTCCGCAGTGAACACTGAAGCTTTCTTT	CASSYFSAVNTEAFF
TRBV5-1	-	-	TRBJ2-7	TGCGCCAGCAGCATACCGGGGGCCTACGAGCAGTACTTC	CASSIPGAYEQYF
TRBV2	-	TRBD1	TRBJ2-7	TGTGCCGGCCATCCGGGACAGGGGATCGGCTACGAGCAGTACTTC	CAGHPGQGIGYEQYF
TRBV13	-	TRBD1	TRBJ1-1	TGTGCCAGCAGCTTCACTCCCGGGACAGGCTACCTGGCCACTGAAGCTTTCTTT	CASSFTPGTGYLATEAFF
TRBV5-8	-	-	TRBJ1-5	TGTGCCAGCGGACCAGGAGACAGAAAGTTTTATAGCAATCAGCCCCAGCATTTT	CASGPGDRKFYSNQPQHF
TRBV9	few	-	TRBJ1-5	TGTGCCAGCAGCGTAGACTGGAGCAATCAGCCCCAGCATTTT	CASSVDWSNQPQHF
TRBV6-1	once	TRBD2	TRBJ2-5	TGTGCCAGCAGTGAGGGACTAGCGGGGGGGGGAGAGACCCAGTACTTC	CASSEGLAGGGETQYF
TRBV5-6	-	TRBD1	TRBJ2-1	TGTGCCAGCAGCCCGCTACAGGGGGCCAAAGGGTGGAATGAGCAGTTCTTC	CASSPLQGAKGWNEQFF
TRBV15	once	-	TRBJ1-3	TGTGCCACCAGCAGATCGGGAAACTTTGGAAACACCATATATTTT	CATSRSGNFGNTIYF
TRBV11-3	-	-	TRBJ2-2	TGTGCCAGCAGCGGAGACGTCCCCGGGGAGCTGTTTTTT	CASSGDVPGELFF
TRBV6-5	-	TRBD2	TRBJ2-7	TGTGCCAGCAGTGGACTAGCGGCCTACGAGCAGTACTTC	CASSGLAAYEQYF
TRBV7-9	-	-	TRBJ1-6	TGTGCCAGCAGCTTCCAGGGGACGAATAATTCACCCCTCCACTTT	CASSFQGTNNSPLHF
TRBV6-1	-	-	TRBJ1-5	TGTGCCAGCAGTGAAAGTCAGCCCCAGCATTTT	CASSESQPQHF
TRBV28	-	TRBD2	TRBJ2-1	TGTGCCAGCAGACAGGGGACTAGCGGGGACAATGAGCAGTTCTTC	CASRQGTSGDNEQFF
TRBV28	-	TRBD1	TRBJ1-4	TGTGCCAGCATTAGGGGGCTGTCCACTAATGAAAAACTGTTTTTT	CASIRGLSTNEKLFF
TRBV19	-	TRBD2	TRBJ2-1	TGTGCCAGTAGTGTTACTAGCGGGGCCTACAATGAGCAGTTCTTC	CASSVTSGAYNEQFF
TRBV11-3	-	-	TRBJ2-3	TGTGCCAGCAGCTTAGATGGGGGAACAGATACGCAGTATTTT	CASSLDGGTDTQYF
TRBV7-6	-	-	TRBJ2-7	TGTGCCAGCAGCTTAGCGCAGGGGCTGACCTACGAGCAGTACTTC	CASSLAQGLTYEQYF
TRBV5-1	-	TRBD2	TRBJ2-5	TGCGCCAGCACAACTAGCGGGGGGGCCTGGGAGACCCAGTACTTC	CASTTSGGAWETQYF
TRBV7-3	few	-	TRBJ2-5	TGTGCCAGCAGCTTAACTGGTGGTCGACAGTTCCAAGAGACCCAGTACTTC	CASSLTGGRQFQETQYF
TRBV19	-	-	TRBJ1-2	TGTGCCAGTAGTATTCAGGGAGCCTATGGCTACACCTTC	CASSIQGAYGYTF
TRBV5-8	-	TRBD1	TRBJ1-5	TGTGCCAGCAGCTTGGAGCCCCAGACAGGGCCCGGACAGCCCCAGCATTTT	CASSLEPQTGPGQPQHF